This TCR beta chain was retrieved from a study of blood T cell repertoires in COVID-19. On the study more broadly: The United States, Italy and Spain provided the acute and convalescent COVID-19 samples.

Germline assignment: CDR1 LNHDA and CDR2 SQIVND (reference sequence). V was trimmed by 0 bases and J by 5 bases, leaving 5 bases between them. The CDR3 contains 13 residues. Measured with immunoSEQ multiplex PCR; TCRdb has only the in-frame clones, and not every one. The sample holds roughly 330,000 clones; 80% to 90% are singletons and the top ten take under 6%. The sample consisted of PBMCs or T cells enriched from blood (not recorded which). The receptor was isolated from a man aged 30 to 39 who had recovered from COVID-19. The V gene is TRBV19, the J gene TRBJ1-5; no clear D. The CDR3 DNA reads TGTGCCAGTAGTATAGATATCGATCAGCCCCAGCATTTT. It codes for CASSIDIDQPQHF.